The next 11 T cell receptor beta chains were all read from a single sample in a study of cytomegalovirus exposure and HLA in healthy donors (dated by TCRdb to about 2017). Libraries came from the immunoSEQ multiplex PCR assay. TCRdb holds this immuneACCESS table with in-frame rearrangements only. Some clones are missing; in checked studies, unresolved V genes explain under half, and the rest has no known cause. The sample data list hundreds of thousands of clones, and roughly 90% of these were observed just once. In total, the top ten clones hold approximately 0.88% of the sample. The sequencing sample was made of PBMCs. The origin of the receptors is a woman aged 18-29 years in good health and CMV-seronegative.

The V gene is TRBV9, the J gene TRBJ2-7, with TRBD2 matching over 8 bases. Losses at the gene ends were 3 bases for V and 3 bases for J; bases not matched to a gene: 14. From germline, CDR1 is SGDLS and CDR2 YYNGEE. The CDR3 totals 17 residues. The DNA for the CDR3 is TGTGCCAGCAGCGCCGCCGGGGGGGCTAGCGGGTTCTACGAGCAGTACTTC. As protein: CASSAAGGASGFYEQYF.

The gene calls are TRBV5-1 and TRBJ2-1; D perhaps matches TRBD1 (6 bases). Germline values: CDR1 SGHRS, CDR2 YFSETQ. The length of the CDR3 is 15 residues. V was clipped by 2 bases and J by 1 base, with 10 bases between them. DNA of the CDR3: TGCGCCAGCAGCTTATGGACAGAATCCTACAATGAGCAGTTCTTC. Its protein is CASSLWTESYNEQFF.

The sample holds one count of this clone. The V gene is TRBV6-5, the J gene TRBJ2-2; TRBD2 might be the D (5 bases). This CDR3 spans 11 amino acids. Germline CDR1 is MNHEY and CDR2 is SVGAGI. V lost 8 bases, J lost 8 bases, and 9 bases lay in between. Here the CDR3 reads CASQTGGELFF. In DNA, the CDR3 is TGTGCCAGCCAAACGGGGGGGGAGCTGTTTTTT.

The chain joins TRBV11-1 to TRBJ2-1, with 7 bases identical to TRBD1. The germline gives CDR1 SGHAT, CDR2 FQDESV (reference sequence). The ends lost 5 bases at V and 1 base at J; junction bases unmatched: 2. There are 14 residues in the CDR3. The CDR3 sequence is CASSLDRSYNEQFF. DNA for the CDR3: TGTGCCAGCAGCCTGGACAGGTCCTACAATGAGCAGTTCTTC.

CDR3 protein: CASSQDRGENTEAFF. CDR3 bases: TGTGCCAGCAGCCAAGATCGCGGCGAGAACACTGAAGCTTTCTTT. The chain joins TRBV4-2 to TRBJ1-1; D remains unclear. V shed 0 bases and J shed 1 base, with 9 bases lying between them. Germline assignment: CDR1 LGHNA and CDR2 YNFKEQ. CDR3 length: 15 amino acids.

This rearrangement joins TRBV6-5 to TRBJ2-2; 11 bases match TRBD2. Germline loops: CDR1 MNHEY, CDR2 SVGAGI. The CDR3 contains 15 residues. V shed 4 bases and J 4 bases; nucleotides not matched to a gene: 2. CDR3 in DNA: TGTGCCAGCAGTTTACTAGCGGGAGCCACCGGGGAGCTGTTTTTT. The encoded protein is CASSLLAGATGELFF.

The chain employs TRBV28 and TRBJ1-2; D remains ambiguous. Trimming took off 8 bases at V and 3 bases at J, with 22 bases between the two ends. Germline V CDR1 and CDR2: MDHEN, SYDVKM. This CDR3 has 16 amino acids. The CDR3 region is CASRQTPAPLDYGYTF. Here the CDR3 DNA reads TGTGCCAGCCGTCAAACTCCGGCCCCGCTAGACTATGGCTACACCTTC.

The V and J genes are TRBV23-1 and TRBJ1-2, with unresolved D. TRBV23-1 is assigned to the ORF class and has an uncertain function. V was clipped by 3 bases and J by 6 bases, with 8 bases between them. This CDR3 is 12 amino acids long. CDR3: CASSHSGDGYTF. The CDR3 DNA reads TGCGCCAGCAGTCACTCCGGGGATGGCTACACCTTC.

The V call is TRBV6-5, the J call TRBJ1-1; D gene uncertain. Germline CDR1 reads MNHEY; CDR2 reads SVGAGI. This CDR3 has 13 amino acids. The V end was cut by 6 bases, the J end by 1 base, with 9 bases between. The CDR3 sequence: CASSSQSNTEAFF. The CDR3 coding sequence is TGTGCCAGCAGCTCCCAGTCGAACACTGAAGCTTTCTTT.

The rearrangement links TRBV9 to TRBJ2-3, with D perhaps TRBD1 (6 bases). Germline-derived CDR1 and CDR2 are SGDLS and YYNGEE. Trimming pared 0 bases from V and 3 bases from J, leaving 11 bases between. CDR3 size: 15 residues. CDR3 amino acids: CASSVAQGFTDTQYF. The CDR3 bases are TGTGCCAGCAGCGTAGCACAGGGTTTTACAGATACGCAGTATTTT.

This chain connects TRBV5-8 to TRBJ2-1; 8 bases are shared with TRBD1. This CDR3 contains 15 residues. V was pared by 3 bases and J by 0 bases, with 2 bases of the junction left unmatched. Per the germline V gene, CDR1 is SGHTS and CDR2 is YDEGEE. DNA for the CDR3: TGTGCCAGCAGCTCGACAGGGGTCTCCTACAATGAGCAGTTCTTC. Protein: CASSSTGVSYNEQFF.